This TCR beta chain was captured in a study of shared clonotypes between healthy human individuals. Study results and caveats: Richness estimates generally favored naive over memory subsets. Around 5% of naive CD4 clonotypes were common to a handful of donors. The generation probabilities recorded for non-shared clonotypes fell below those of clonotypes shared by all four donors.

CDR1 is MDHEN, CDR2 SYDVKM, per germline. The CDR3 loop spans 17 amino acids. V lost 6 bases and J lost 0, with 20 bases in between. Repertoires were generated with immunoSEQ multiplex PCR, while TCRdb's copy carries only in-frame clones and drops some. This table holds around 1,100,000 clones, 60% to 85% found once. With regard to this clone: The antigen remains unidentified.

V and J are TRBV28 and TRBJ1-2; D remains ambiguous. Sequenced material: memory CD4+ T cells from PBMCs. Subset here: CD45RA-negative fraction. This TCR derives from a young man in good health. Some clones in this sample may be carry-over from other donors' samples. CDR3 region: CASRTGPLPSANYGYTF. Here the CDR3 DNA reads TGTGCCAGCAGGACTGGGCCTCTCCCGTCGGCTAACTATGGCTACACCTTC.